This paragraph covers one TCR beta chain sequence. What it recognizes is unknown. The identical CDR3 is also encoded by other nucleotide sequences in the sample. From CD4+ cells came CD45RA+ naive and CD45RA-negative memory subsets. Study processing details: Owing to the provision of junction-only sequences devoid of quality scores by immunoSEQ, filtering differed. Some clones are missing from TCRdb's copy, which holds only in-frame ones; the method was immunoSEQ multiplex PCR. V and J calls and clone size are given by that table; D and trimming were obtained from the DNA. Of approximately 2.5 million clones listed, more than 85% are singletons. The CDR3 is 11 residues long. Germline assignment: CDR1 MDHEN and CDR2 SYDVKM. Trimming took 4 bases from V and 4 from J, leaving 4 bases between them. This specimen comes from a study of shared clonotypes between healthy human individuals. General study results and limits: Sampling used blood alone; tissue repertoires probably differ. Unshared clonotypes carried lower generation probabilities than those common to all four donors.

This receptor was obtained from a young man in good health. Some clones in this sample may be carry-over from other donors' samples. The gene calls are TRBV28 and TRBJ1-2; D is unclear. The sample was naive CD4+ T cells from PBMCs. Subset noted: CD45RA+ positively selected. The CDR3 DNA is TGTGCCAGCAGTTCTCCCTATGGCTACACCTTC. Its translation: CASSSPYGYTF.